This TCR beta chain derives from a study of graft-versus-host responses after intestinal transplantation. This clone has more than one count but fewer than ten. Sequencing used immunoSEQ multiplex PCR; TCRdb keeps in-frame clones, though not all of them. Among approximately 60,000 clones, 70% to 90% were seen once, and the ten largest hold around 1.5%. The germline V gene encodes CDR1 MNHEY and CDR2 SMNVEV (reference sequence). The CDR3 runs to 10 residues. V was cut by 8 bases and J by 8 bases, with 6 bases left in between. The chain uses TRBV27 and TRBJ1-4; no clear D gene. This TCR was recovered from a human patient who received an intestinal transplant, so some T cells may come from the graft donor. Material: PBMCs, obtained 26 days after transplant. Here the CDR3 DNA reads TGTGCCAGCCGGGGAGAAAAACTGTTTTTT. It specifies CASRGEKLFF.